This T cell receptor (beta chain) was recorded in a study of T cells in Graves' hyperthyroidism and ophthalmopathy. Study summary: Peripheral blood sampling occurred at initial diagnosis, before any treatment.

Germline V lookup: CDR1 LNHDA, CDR2 SQIVND (reference sequence). J was trimmed by 7 bases and V by 5 bases; bases with no gene match: 9. The CDR3 spans 15 residues. Amplification of TCR beta CDR3 regions was performed using RNA transcripts as template. The HTBI set primed first-round TCR CDR3 RT-PCR. In TCRdb, the multiplex PCR reads were re-called with MiXCR into one record per CDR3 protein. The table includes around 690,000 distinct CDR3 sequences, approximately 15% detected once. PBMCs were derived from 10 ml fresh peripheral blood. Sample: blood. This rearrangement joins TRBV19 to TRBJ2-7, with 12 nucleotides matching TRBD2. This TCR derives from a man aged 50-60 years with Graves' hyperthyroidism. The DNA for the CDR3 is TGTGCCAGTAGTGGGCGACTAGCGGGAGTTGAGGAGCAGTACTTC. This encodes CASSGRLAGVEEQYF.